The entry below gives a single TCR beta chain sequence along with its context. Its cognate antigen is unknown. Naive CD8 T cells were FACS-sorted by CD8+CD4-CCR7+CD45RA+ markers. One entry per CDR3 protein results from TCRdb running MiXCR on the PCR reads. The sample has about 510,000 distinct CDR3 sequences; about a fifth are singletons. The ends were cut back, 3 bases at V and 0 bases at J, with 15 bases in the middle. Looked up from germline, CDR1 is LNHDA and CDR2 is SQIVND (reference sequence). The CDR3 loop spans 16 amino acids. These data come from a study of molecular identifiers for immune sequencing clone quantification. Overall study findings and caveats: Spiked Jurkat TCR RNA originating from one cell could reportedly be identified amid about a million naive cells. Clonotypes topping 20 RNA copies carried over 97% of effector molecules but under 1% of naive ones.

This chain uses TRBV19 with TRBJ2-7, with D perhaps matching TRBD1 (6 bases). Input material: naive CD8+ T cells from blood, with Jurkat cell RNA spiked in. Subset given: FACS-sorted CD8+CD4-CCR7+CD45RA+ naive T cells. The origin of this receptor is a human donor in good health. Some libraries in this study had Jurkat cell RNA spiked in. The CDR3 loop reads CASSMLGALSSYEQYF. DNA for the CDR3: TGTGCCAGTAGTATGCTGGGGGCTCTTAGCTCCTACGAGCAGTACTTC.